The next 6 T cell receptor beta chains were all read from a single sample in a study of tumor-infiltrating lymphocytes in localized non-small cell lung cancer. Some clones are missing from TCRdb's copy, which holds only in-frame ones; the method was immunoSEQ multiplex PCR. This sample has about 3,600 clones, with roughly 60% found just once. Material: uninvolved lung tissue not adjacent to the tumor. Receptors originate from a human donor with non-small cell lung cancer.

CDR3 loop: CASSPRLIGDGYTF. The DNA of the CDR3 is TGTGCCAGCAGTCCGCGATTAATCGGCGATGGCTACACCTTC. This chain links TRBV28 with TRBJ1-2; D gene ambiguous. Germline V gene data show CDR1 as MDHEN and CDR2 as SYDVKM. The V and J ends lost 5 bases and 6 bases respectively, with 16 bases between them. The CDR3 extends over 14 amino acids.

The chain joins TRBV19 to TRBJ2-7, with 9 bases identical to TRBD1. V gave up 4 bases and J gave up 6 bases; unmatched junction bases: 13. Germline CDR1 LNHDA, CDR2 SQIVND (reference sequence). This CDR3 has 16 residues. The CDR3 coding sequence is TGTGCCAGTAGTACCGGTACAGGGGGCGAAGGGGGCGAGCAGTACTTC. Amino acids: CASSTGTGGEGGEQYF.

This clone was observed once. This rearrangement joins TRBV6-5 to TRBJ1-2; TRBD1 agrees at 9 bases. With 2 bases clipped from V and 3 bases from J, the junction kept 7 bases outside the gene matches. Germline V lookup: CDR1 MNHEY, CDR2 SVGAGI. CDR3 size: 16 residues. The CDR3 nucleotides are TGTGCCAGCAGTTACCGGAGGGACAGGGCGGACTATGGCTACACCTTC. Encoded protein: CASSYRRDRADYGYTF.

The chain couples TRBV30 to TRBJ1-2, with D tentatively TRBD1 (5 bases). V was clipped by 0 bases and J by 8 bases, with 19 bases between them. The CDR3 is 15 amino acids. Germline lookup yields CDR1 GTSNPN and CDR2 SVGIG (reference sequence). The CDR3 DNA reads TGTGCCTGGAGTGTACGACGACAGTCCCTCAGAGGCTACACCTTC. This encodes CAWSVRRQSLRGYTF.

This chain uses TRBV29-1 with TRBJ2-7; TRBD1 matches at 8 bases. The CDR3 runs to 12 residues. The V gene's germline CDR1 is SQVTM and CDR2 ANQGSEA. The CDR3 DNA sequence: TGCAGTGCAAGGGACAGGATGGGGGAGCAGTACTTC. Residues: CSARDRMGEQYF.

This clone was seen only a few times. The chain has TRBV25-1 and TRBJ2-2, with D unclear. V was pared by 1 base and J by 9 bases, with 6 bases between. CDR3 size: 12 residues. Germline lookup yields CDR1 MGHDK and CDR2 SYGVNS. CDR3 in DNA: TGTGCCAGCAGTGAATCCCGGCGGGAGCTGTTTTTT. Translated: CASSESRRELFF.